This is a list of T cell receptor beta chains from one sample in a study of chemoradiotherapy in HPV16-positive cancers. Sequencing used immunoSEQ multiplex PCR; TCRdb keeps in-frame clones, though not all of them. The sample holds 29,000 or so clones, 91% seen once. Sequenced material: blood, taken from a patient who underwent chemoradiotherapy. The source of these receptors is a human donor with HPV-associated anogenital cancer. The CDR3 runs from the conserved cysteine through the conserved F or W. D genes are given only for firm matches. The size field is filled for only some rows; it gives once, few, many or a size class.

D: .; J: TRBJ1-4; V: TRBV2; size: .; CDR3: CASRGGQFDEKLFF; DNA: TGTGCCAGCAGGGGTGGACAGTTTGATGAAAAACTGTTTTTT
D: .; J: TRBJ1-2; V: TRBV28; size: once; CDR3: CASSPGGATNYGYTF; DNA: TGTGCCAGCAGCCCGGGGGGTGCTACTAACTATGGCTACACCTTC
D: .; J: TRBJ2-5; V: TRBV7-2; size: .; CDR3: CASSTQPGIQETQYF; DNA: TGTGCCAGCAGCACCCAACCGGGAATACAAGAGACCCAGTACTTC
D: TRBD1; J: TRBJ1-2; V: TRBV19; size: .; CDR3: CASDTGGYGYTF; DNA: TGTGCCAGCGACACAGGGGGCTATGGCTACACCTTC
D: .; J: TRBJ2-2; V: TRBV4-2; size: .; CDR3: CASSQERGPFGELFF; DNA: TGTGCCAGCAGCCAAGAGAGGGGACCCTTCGGGGAGCTGTTTTTT
D: .; J: TRBJ1-2; V: TRBV21-1; size: .; CDR3: CAISFGRPYGYTF; DNA: TGTGCCATTTCCTTCGGCAGACCATATGGCTACACCTTC
D: TRBD2; J: TRBJ2-1; V: TRBV7-8; size: .; CDR3: CASSQSGASYNEQFF; DNA: TGTGCCAGCAGCCAAAGCGGGGCCTCCTACAATGAGCAGTTCTTC
D: TRBD2; J: TRBJ2-7; V: TRBV28; size: .; CDR3: CASSLGLAGYEQYF; DNA: TGTGCCAGCAGCCTAGGACTAGCGGGGTACGAGCAGTACTTC
D: TRBD1; J: TRBJ2-3; V: TRBV7-2; size: .; CDR3: CASSFRGQGDTQYF; DNA: TGTGCCAGCAGCTTCAGGGGGCAGGGGGATACGCAGTATTTT
D: .; J: TRBJ2-2; V: TRBV7-9; size: .; CDR3: CASSLAGAGELFF; DNA: TGTGCCAGCAGCTTAGCGGGGGCCGGGGAGCTGTTTTTT
D: .; J: TRBJ2-2; V: TRBV2; size: .; CDR3: CASTGGRTGELFF; DNA: TGTGCCAGCACCGGGGGCAGGACCGGGGAGCTGTTTTTT
D: TRBD1; J: TRBJ2-7; V: TRBV6-6; size: .; CDR3: CASSTGQGAHYEQYF; DNA: TGTGCCAGCAGTACGGGACAGGGGGCGCACTACGAGCAGTACTTC
D: .; J: TRBJ2-7; V: TRBV4-1; size: .; CDR3: CASSQAGQTYEQYF; DNA: TGCGCCAGCAGCCAAGCGGGACAAACCTACGAGCAGTACTTC
D: .; J: TRBJ2-3; V: TRBV2; size: .; CDR3: CASMAKWRDTDTQYF; DNA: TGTGCCAGCATGGCGAAGTGGAGGGACACAGATACGCAGTATTTT